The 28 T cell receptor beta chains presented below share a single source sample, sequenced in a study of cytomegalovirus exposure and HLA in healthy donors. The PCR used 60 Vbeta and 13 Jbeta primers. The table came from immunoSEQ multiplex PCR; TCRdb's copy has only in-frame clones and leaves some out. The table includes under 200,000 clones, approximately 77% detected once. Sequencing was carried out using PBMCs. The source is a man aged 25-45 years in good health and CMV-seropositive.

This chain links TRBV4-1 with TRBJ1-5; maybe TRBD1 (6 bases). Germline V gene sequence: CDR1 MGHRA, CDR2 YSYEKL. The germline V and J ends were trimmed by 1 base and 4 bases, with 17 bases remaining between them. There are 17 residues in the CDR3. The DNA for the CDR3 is TGCGCCAGCAGCCAAGGGCGGCAGGGGTTAAAAAATCAGCCCCAGCATTTT. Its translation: CASSQGRQGLKNQPQHF.

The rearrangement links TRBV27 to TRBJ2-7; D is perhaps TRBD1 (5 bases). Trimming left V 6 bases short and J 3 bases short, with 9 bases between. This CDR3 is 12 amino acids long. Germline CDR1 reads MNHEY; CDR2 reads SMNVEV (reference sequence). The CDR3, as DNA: TGTGCCAGCAGCCTTCAGGGCTACGAGCAGTACTTC. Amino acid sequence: CASSLQGYEQYF.

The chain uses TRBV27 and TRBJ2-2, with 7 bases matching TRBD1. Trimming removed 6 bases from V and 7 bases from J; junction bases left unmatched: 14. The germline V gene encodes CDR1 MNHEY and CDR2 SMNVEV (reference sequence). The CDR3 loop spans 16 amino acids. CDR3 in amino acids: CASRDRKGAFVGELFF. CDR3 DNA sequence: TGTGCCAGCAGAGACCGCAAGGGGGCTTTTGTCGGGGAGCTGTTTTTT.

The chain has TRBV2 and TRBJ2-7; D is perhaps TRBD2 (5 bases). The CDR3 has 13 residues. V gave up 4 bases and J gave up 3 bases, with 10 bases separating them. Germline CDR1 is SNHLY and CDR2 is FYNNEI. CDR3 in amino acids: CASSGDYLYEQYF. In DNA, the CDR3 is TGTGCCAGCAGTGGAGACTATCTCTACGAGCAGTACTTC. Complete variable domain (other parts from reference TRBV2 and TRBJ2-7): EPEVTQTPSHQVTQMGQEVILRCVPISNHLYFYWYRQILGQKVEFLVSFYNNEISEKSEIFDDQFSVERPDGSNFTLKIRSTKLEDSAMYFCASSGDYLYEQYFGPGTRLTVT.

The CDR3 nucleotides read TGTGCCAGCAGTGCGCTGGCTAGCGGGATCGATGAGCAGTTCTTC. This translates into CASSALASGIDEQFF. V and J are TRBV2 and TRBJ2-1; TRBD2 aligns across 9 bases. The CDR3 has 15 amino acids. V gave up 4 bases and J gave up 8 bases; unmatched junction bases: 9. Germline V CDR1 and CDR2: SNHLY, FYNNEI.

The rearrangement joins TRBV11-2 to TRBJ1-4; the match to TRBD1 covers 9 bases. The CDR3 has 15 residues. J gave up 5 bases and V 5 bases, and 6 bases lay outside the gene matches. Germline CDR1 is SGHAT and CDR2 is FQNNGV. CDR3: CASSPPGQGNEKLFF. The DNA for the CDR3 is TGTGCCAGCAGCCCCCCGGGACAGGGAAATGAAAAACTGTTTTTT.

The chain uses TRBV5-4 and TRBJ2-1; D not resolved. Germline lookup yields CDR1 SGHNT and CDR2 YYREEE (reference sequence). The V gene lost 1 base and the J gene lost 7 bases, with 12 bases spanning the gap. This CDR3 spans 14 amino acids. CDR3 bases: TGTGCCAGCAGCTTGTCCAACTATGATAATGAGCAGTTCTTC. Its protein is CASSLSNYDNEQFF.

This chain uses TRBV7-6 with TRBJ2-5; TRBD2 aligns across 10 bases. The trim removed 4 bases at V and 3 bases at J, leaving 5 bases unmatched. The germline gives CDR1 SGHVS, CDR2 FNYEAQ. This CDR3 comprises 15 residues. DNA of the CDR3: TGTGCCAGCAGCTCGCCGGGACTAGCGAAAGAGACCCAGTACTTC. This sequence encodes CASSSPGLAKETQYF.

The CDR3 spells CASRAEITDTQYF. The DNA for the CDR3 is TGTGCCAGCAGGGCGGAAATCACAGATACGCAGTATTTT. The chain joins TRBV27 to TRBJ2-3; D remains unclear. The V gene's germline CDR1 is MNHEY and CDR2 SMNVEV (reference sequence). The CDR3 sequence is 13 residues long. V lost 6 bases, J lost 2 bases, and 9 bases lay in between.

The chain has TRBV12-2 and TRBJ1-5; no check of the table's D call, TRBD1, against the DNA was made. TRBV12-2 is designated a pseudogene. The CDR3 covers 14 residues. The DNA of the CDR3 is TGTGCAAGTCGGAGGGACAGTCTCAATCAGCCCCAGCATTTT. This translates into CASRRDSLNQPQHF.

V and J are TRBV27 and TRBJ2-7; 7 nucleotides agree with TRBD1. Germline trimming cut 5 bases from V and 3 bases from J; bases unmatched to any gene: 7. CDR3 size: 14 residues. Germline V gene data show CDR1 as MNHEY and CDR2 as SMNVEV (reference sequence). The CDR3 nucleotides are TGTGCCAGCAGTCCGACAGGGACCGGCTACGAGCAGTACTTC. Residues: CASSPTGTGYEQYF.

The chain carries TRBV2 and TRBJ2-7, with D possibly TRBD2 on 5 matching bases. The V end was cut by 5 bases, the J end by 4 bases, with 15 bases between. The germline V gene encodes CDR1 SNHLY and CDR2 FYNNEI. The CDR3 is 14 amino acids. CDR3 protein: CASSIGGTGYEQYF. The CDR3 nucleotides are TGTGCCAGCAGTATCGGCGGTACGGGGTACGAGCAGTACTTC.

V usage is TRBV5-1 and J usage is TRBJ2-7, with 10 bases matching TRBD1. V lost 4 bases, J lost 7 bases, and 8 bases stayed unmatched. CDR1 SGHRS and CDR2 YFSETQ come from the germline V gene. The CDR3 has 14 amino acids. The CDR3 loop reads CASSPGTGAGEQYF. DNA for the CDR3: TGCGCCAGCAGCCCCGGGACAGGGGCGGGTGAGCAGTACTTC.

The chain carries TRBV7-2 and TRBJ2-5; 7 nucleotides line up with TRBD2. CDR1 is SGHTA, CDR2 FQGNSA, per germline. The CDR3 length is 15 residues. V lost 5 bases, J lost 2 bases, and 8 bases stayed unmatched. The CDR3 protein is CASSARASGQETQYF. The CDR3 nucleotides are TGTGCCAGCAGCGCCCGGGCTAGCGGACAAGAGACCCAGTACTTC. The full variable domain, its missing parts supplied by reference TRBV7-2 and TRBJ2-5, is GAGVSQSPSNKVTEKGKDVELRCDPISGHTALYWYRQSLGQGLEFLIYFQGNSAPDKSGLPSDRFSAERTGGSVSTLTIQRTQQEDSAVYLCASSARASGQETQYFGPGTRLLVL.

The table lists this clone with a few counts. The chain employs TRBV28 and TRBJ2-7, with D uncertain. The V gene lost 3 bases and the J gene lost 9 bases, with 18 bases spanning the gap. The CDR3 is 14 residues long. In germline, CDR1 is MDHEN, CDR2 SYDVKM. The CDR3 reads CASSFRTPAFGQYF. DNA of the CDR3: TGTGCCAGCAGTTTTCGTACCCCCGCCTTCGGGCAGTACTTC.

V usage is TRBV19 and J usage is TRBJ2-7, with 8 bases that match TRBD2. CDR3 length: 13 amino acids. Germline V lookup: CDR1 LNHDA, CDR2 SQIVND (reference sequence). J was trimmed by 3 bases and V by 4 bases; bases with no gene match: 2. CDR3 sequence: CASSTSGGYEQYF. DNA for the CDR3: TGTGCCAGTAGTACGAGCGGGGGCTACGAGCAGTACTTC.

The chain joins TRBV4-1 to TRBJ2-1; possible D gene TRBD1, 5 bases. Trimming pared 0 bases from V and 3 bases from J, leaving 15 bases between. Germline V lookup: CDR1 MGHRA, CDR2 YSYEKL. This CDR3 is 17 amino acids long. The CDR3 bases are TGCGCCAGCAGCCAAGAATCGAAGGGGCCACTCTACAATGAGCAGTTCTTC. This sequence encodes CASSQESKGPLYNEQFF.

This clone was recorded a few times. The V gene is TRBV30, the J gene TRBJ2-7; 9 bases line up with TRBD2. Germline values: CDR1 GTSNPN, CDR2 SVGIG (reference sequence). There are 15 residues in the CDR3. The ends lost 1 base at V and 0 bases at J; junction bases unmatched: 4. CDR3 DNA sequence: TGTGCCTGGAGTGCGGGACTAGCCCACTCCTACGAGCAGTACTTC. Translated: CAWSAGLAHSYEQYF.

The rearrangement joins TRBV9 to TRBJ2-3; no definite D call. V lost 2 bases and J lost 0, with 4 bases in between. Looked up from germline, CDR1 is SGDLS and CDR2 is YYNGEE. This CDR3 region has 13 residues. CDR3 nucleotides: TGTGCCAGCAGCGTGACTAGCACAGATACGCAGTATTTT. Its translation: CASSVTSTDTQYF.

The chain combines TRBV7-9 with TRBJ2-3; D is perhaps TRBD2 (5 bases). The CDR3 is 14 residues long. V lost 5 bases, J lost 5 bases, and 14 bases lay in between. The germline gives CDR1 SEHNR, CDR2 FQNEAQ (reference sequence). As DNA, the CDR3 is TGTGCCAGCAGCCCCCGGGGTGCTGAAGATACGCAGTATTTT. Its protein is CASSPRGAEDTQYF.

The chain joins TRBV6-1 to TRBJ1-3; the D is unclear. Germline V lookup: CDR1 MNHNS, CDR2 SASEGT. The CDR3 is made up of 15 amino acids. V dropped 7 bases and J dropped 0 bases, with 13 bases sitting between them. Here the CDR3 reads CASTDPLASGNTIYF. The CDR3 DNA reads TGTGCCAGCACTGACCCATTGGCCTCTGGAAACACCATATATTTT.

In DNA, the CDR3 is TGTGCCAGCACCCCTCCCGCGTCAGGGCGGAATGGCTACACCTTC. This sequence encodes CASTPPASGRNGYTF. The V call is TRBV28, the J call TRBJ1-2; D perhaps matches TRBD1 (5 bases). CDR1 is MDHEN, CDR2 SYDVKM, per germline. V gave up 7 bases and J gave up 6 bases, with 21 bases separating them. The CDR3 has 15 amino acids.

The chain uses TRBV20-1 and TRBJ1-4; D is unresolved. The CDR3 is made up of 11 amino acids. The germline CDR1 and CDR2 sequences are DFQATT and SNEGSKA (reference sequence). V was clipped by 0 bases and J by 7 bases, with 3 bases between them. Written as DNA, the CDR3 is TGCAGTGCTAGAGAGAGTGAAAAACTGTTTTTT. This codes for CSARESEKLFF.

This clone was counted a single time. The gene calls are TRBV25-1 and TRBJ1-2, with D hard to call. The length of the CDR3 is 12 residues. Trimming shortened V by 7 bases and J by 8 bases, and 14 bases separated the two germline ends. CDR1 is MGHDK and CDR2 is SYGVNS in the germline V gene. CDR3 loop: CASTGEGPGYTF. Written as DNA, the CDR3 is TGTGCCAGCACCGGAGAGGGTCCGGGCTACACCTTC.

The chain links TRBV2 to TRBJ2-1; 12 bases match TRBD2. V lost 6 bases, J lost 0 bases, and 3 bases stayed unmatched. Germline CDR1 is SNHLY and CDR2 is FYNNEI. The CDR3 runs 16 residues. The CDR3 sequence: CASRELAGGSYNEQFF. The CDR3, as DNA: TGTGCCAGCAGAGAACTAGCGGGGGGCTCCTACAATGAGCAGTTCTTC.

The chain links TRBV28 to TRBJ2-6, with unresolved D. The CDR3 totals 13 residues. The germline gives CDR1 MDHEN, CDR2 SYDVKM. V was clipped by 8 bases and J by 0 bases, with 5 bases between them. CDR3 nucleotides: TGTGCCAGCGTCCACTCTGGGGCCAACGTCCTGACTTTC. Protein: CASVHSGANVLTF. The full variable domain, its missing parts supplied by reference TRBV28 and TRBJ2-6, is DVKVTQSSRYLVKRTGEKVFLECVQDMDHENMFWYRQDPGLGLRLIYFSYDVKMKEKGDIPEGYSVSREKKERFSLILESASTNQTSMYLCASVHSGANVLTFGAGSRLTVL.

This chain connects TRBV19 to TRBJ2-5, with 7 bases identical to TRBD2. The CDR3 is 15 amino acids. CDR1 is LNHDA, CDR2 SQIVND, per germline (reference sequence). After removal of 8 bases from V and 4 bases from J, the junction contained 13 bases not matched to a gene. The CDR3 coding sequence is TGTGCCAGTTCCCCCACCCGGGGCGGGGGAGAGACCCAGTACTTC. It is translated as CASSPTRGGGETQYF.

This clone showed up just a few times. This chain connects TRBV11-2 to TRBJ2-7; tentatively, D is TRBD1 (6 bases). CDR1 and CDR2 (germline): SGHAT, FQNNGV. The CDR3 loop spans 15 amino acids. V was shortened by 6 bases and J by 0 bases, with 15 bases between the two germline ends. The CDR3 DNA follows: TGTGCCAGCAGATCCGACAGGAGGCTCTCCTACGAGCAGTACTTC. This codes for CASRSDRRLSYEQYF.